The 21 T cell receptor beta chains below all came from one sample that was sequenced in a study of cytomegalovirus exposure and HLA in healthy donors. 60 Vbeta and 13 Jbeta primers were used in PCR. Sequenced by immunoSEQ multiplex PCR; TCRdb stores in-frame clones only, minus some. The table shows some 200,000 clones, with roughly 80% occurring only once. The specimen was PBMCs. The receptors stem from a girl aged 2 to 10 in good health and CMV-seronegative.

This chain links TRBV11-3 with TRBJ1-1, with D possibly matching TRBD1 (5 bases). Trimming took 3 bases from V and 4 from J, leaving 9 bases between them. The CDR3 runs 13 residues. Germline V gene lookup returns CDR1 SGHNT and CDR2 YENEEA. The chain's CDR3 is CASSFQGSTEAFF. CDR3 nucleotide sequence: TGTGCCAGCAGCTTTCAGGGTAGCACTGAAGCTTTCTTT.

This clone was counted a few times. The J gene is TRBJ1-6, the V gene TRBV30, with 8 bases lining up with TRBD1. The germline CDR1 and CDR2 sequences are GTSNPN and SVGIG (reference sequence). Trimming took 2 bases from V and 7 from J; bases not matched to a gene: 4. This CDR3 is 14 amino acids long. This CDR3 is CAWSRQGLNSPLHF. The DNA of the CDR3 is TGTGCCTGGAGTAGACAGGGGTTGAATTCACCCCTCCACTTT. The full variable domain, rest sourced from reference TRBV30 and TRBJ1-6, is SQTIHQWPATLVQPVGSPLSLECTVEGTSNPNLYWYRQAAGRGLQLLFYSVGIGQISSEVPQNLSASRPQDRQFILSSKKLLLSDSGFYLCAWSRQGLNSPLHFGNGTRLTVT.

The chain carries TRBV10-3 and TRBJ1-5; D is ambiguous. Germline lookup yields CDR1 ENHRY and CDR2 SYGVKD. There are 12 residues in the CDR3. V was pared by 3 bases and J by 6 bases, with 6 bases between. CDR3 in DNA: TGTGCCATCAGTGATACGGGTCAGCCCCAGCATTTT. Its translation is CAISDTGQPQHF.

The CDR3 sequence is CASSPRRYSGSSYNEQFF. DNA for the CDR3: TGTGCCAGTAGTCCACGGCGGTATAGCGGGAGCTCCTACAATGAGCAGTTCTTC. The rearrangement links TRBV19 to TRBJ2-1, with 9 bases that match TRBD2. V shed 5 bases, J shed 0 bases, and the junction held 11 bases outside the gene matches. This CDR3 is 18 amino acids long. Germline values: CDR1 LNHDA, CDR2 SQIVND (reference sequence).

The chain is built from TRBV14 and TRBJ2-3, with 8 bases lining up with TRBD1. The CDR3 covers 16 residues. Germline assignment: CDR1 SGHDN and CDR2 FVKESK. The junction had 7 bases not matched to a gene; V was cut back by 1 base and J by 4 bases. The CDR3 region is CASSQGGRGRADTQYF. The CDR3 DNA follows: TGTGCCAGCAGCCAAGGTGGCAGGGGGCGGGCAGATACGCAGTATTTT.

V is TRBV27 and J is TRBJ2-3, with 9 bases identical to TRBD2. V lost 2 bases, J lost 1 base, and 4 bases stayed unmatched. Germline CDR1 MNHEY, CDR2 SMNVEV (reference sequence). The CDR3 consists of 16 residues. CDR3 coding DNA: TGTGCCAGCAGTTTAACCCAGCGGGGGGGCACAGATACGCAGTATTTT. It yields the protein CASSLTQRGGTDTQYF.

The chain has TRBV13 and TRBJ1-2; 7 bases map to TRBD1. V shed 2 bases and J 2 bases; nucleotides not matched to a gene: 2. The CDR3 has 14 amino acids. Germline V gene lookup returns CDR1 PRHDT and CDR2 FYEKMQ (reference sequence). CDR3 coding DNA: TGTGCCAGCAGCTTATCAGGGGGGAACTATGGCTACACCTTC. Translated, it gives CASSLSGGNYGYTF.

The rearrangement joins TRBV14 to TRBJ1-2; weak D call: TRBD1 (5 bases). V shed 0 bases and J shed 2 bases, with 10 bases lying between them. CDR1 and CDR2 from the germline V gene are SGHDN and FVKESK. The CDR3 totals 15 residues. The chain's CDR3 is CASSQDLGGNYGYTF. CDR3 DNA sequence: TGTGCCAGCAGCCAAGATCTTGGGGGGAACTATGGCTACACCTTC. The full variable domain, in which reference TRBV14 and TRBJ1-2 provide the parts outside the CDR3, is EAGVTQFPSHSVIEKGQTVTLRCDPISGHDNLYWYRRVMGKEIKFLLHFVKESKQDESGMPNNRFLAERTGGTYSTLKVQPAELEDSGVYFCASSQDLGGNYGYTFGSGTRLTVV.

The V and J genes are TRBV6-5 and TRBJ2-5, with D hard to call. The J call may be incorrect, as the DNA end agrees better with TRBJ2-7. The germline gives CDR1 MNHEY, CDR2 SVGAGI. The CDR3 length is 14 residues. CDR3 residues: CASSNEINAYEQYF. CDR3 coding DNA: TGTGCCAGCAGTAACGAGATAAACGCCTACGAGCAGTACTTC.

This clone was detected only a few times. V and J are TRBV7-8 and TRBJ2-5; 10 bases agree with TRBD2. Near its end, the DNA agrees better with TRBJ2-7, so the J call may be wrong. Germline loops: CDR1 SGHVS, CDR2 FQNEAQ. The CDR3 has 17 amino acids. The CDR3: CASSLELAGLVTYEQYF. CDR3 in DNA: TGTGCCAGCAGCTTAGAACTAGCGGGATTGGTTACCTACGAGCAGTACTTC.

In its sample, this clone was seen once. The chain couples TRBV4-1 to TRBJ2-5, with TRBD2 as a possible D gene (5 bases). Trimming took 1 base from V and 1 from J, leaving 7 bases between them. Germline V CDR1 and CDR2: MGHRA, YSYEKL. The CDR3 is 14 residues long. The CDR3 DNA follows: TGCGCCAGCAGCCAAGGGACTTCCCAAGAGACCCAGTACTTC. The encoded protein is CASSQGTSQETQYF.

This clone has only a few counts. The chain uses TRBV4-1 and TRBJ1-1, with TRBD1 identical over 7 bases. The CDR3 is made up of 15 amino acids. Looked up from germline, CDR1 is MGHRA and CDR2 is YSYEKL. The V gene end was trimmed by 6 bases and the J gene end by 1 base; junction bases not matched to a gene: 8. The CDR3 DNA sequence: TGCGCCAGCAGGGATCACAGGGGTCCGAACACTGAAGCTTTCTTT. The encoded protein is CASRDHRGPNTEAFF.

The chain has TRBV5-4 and TRBJ2-1; D possibly corresponds to TRBD1 (6 bases). Germline CDR1 reads SGHNT; CDR2 reads YYREEE (reference sequence). The CDR3 sequence is 17 residues long. V gave up 4 bases and J gave up 2 bases, with 19 bases separating them. In DNA, the CDR3 is TGTGCCAGCAGCCTCGAAAAGAGGGGGAGCCCCTACAATGAGCAGTTCTTC. Encoded protein: CASSLEKRGSPYNEQFF.

As to this clone: One end of the junction fails to match germline, which may point to a read error. This chain joins TRBV7-9 and TRBJ2-2, with D unclear. CDR1 is SEHNR and CDR2 is FQNEAQ in the germline V gene (reference sequence). The CDR3 is made up of 12 amino acids. CDR3 sequence reads: CSSSLQTGELFF. DNA of the CDR3: TGTTCCAGCAGCCTGCAGACCGGGGAGCTGTTTTTT. Full variable domain (remainder filled in from reference TRBV7-9 and TRBJ2-2): DTGVSQNPRHKITKRGQNVTFRCDPISEHNRLYWYRQTLGQGPEFLTYFQNEAQLEKSRLLSDRFSAERPKGSFSTLEIQRTEQGDSAMYLCSSSLQTGELFFGEGSRLTVL.

The CDR3 DNA follows: TGTGCCACGCAAGGGGGGGCTAGGAATTCACCCCTCCACTTT. Amino acid sequence: CATQGGARNSPLHF. The V call is TRBV19, the J call TRBJ1-6, with D possibly being TRBD1 (6 bases). The CDR3 consists of 14 residues. Trimming took off 10 bases at V and 7 bases at J, with 17 bases between the two ends. Germline V gene lookup returns CDR1 LNHDA and CDR2 SQIVND (reference sequence).

The rearrangement links TRBV4-1 to TRBJ2-7; D perhaps matches TRBD2 (6 bases). V lost 0 bases to trimming and J lost 3 bases, with 15 bases between them. The CDR3 extends over 16 amino acids. Germline V lookup: CDR1 MGHRA, CDR2 YSYEKL. This chain's CDR3 is CASSQDGGGKYYEQYF. The CDR3 region has the DNA TGCGCCAGCAGCCAAGATGGTGGCGGGAAATACTACGAGCAGTACTTC.

This chain connects TRBV7-9 to TRBJ2-2; a possible D gene is TRBD1 (6 bases). Germline CDR1 is SEHNR and CDR2 is FQNEAQ (reference sequence). The CDR3 is 14 amino acids. V lost 5 bases to trimming and J lost 6 bases, with 13 bases between them. CDR3 coding DNA: TGTGCCAGCAGCCGAACGGCAGGGGCCGGGGAGCTGTTTTTT. This encodes CASSRTAGAGELFF.

This CDR3 reads CAWIRQGSQETQYF. In nucleotides, the CDR3 is TGTGCCTGGATCAGACAGGGGAGCCAAGAGACCCAGTACTTC. The V and J genes are TRBV30 and TRBJ2-5, with 8 bases lining up with TRBD1. J was trimmed by 1 base and V by 4 bases; bases with no gene match: 5. Germline-derived CDR1 and CDR2 are GTSNPN and SVGIG (reference sequence). This CDR3 spans 14 amino acids.

J is TRBJ1-6 and V is TRBV10-1, with TRBD1 as a possible D gene (5 bases). The CDR3 runs to 14 residues. The germline CDR1 and CDR2 sequences are WNHNN and SYGVQD (reference sequence). The V end was cut by 5 bases, the J end by 7 bases, with 12 bases between. The CDR3 region has the DNA TGCGCCAGCAGTTCGGACACTCGAAATTCACCCCTCCACTTT. Its translation is CASSSDTRNSPLHF.

The chain has TRBV2 and TRBJ2-5; 11 positions agree with TRBD2. The length of the CDR3 is 17 residues. CDR1 is SNHLY and CDR2 is FYNNEI in the germline V gene. V dropped 1 base and J dropped 5; count of bases not matched to a gene: 9. For the CDR3, the DNA is TGTGCCAGCAGTGAAGTTTGGGTAGCGGGGGGGCTGGAGACCCAGTACTTC. Translation: CASSEVWVAGGLETQYF.

In its sample, this clone was seen a few times. V and J are TRBV5-5 and TRBJ2-1; TRBD2 matches at 12 bases. Per the germline V gene, CDR1 is SGHKS and CDR2 is YYEKEE (reference sequence). The CDR3 has 20 residues. V shed 5 bases, J shed 0 bases, and the junction held 15 bases outside the gene matches. CDR3 protein: CASRTYGRTSGDSSYNEQFF. The CDR3 nucleotides are TGTGCCAGCAGAACCTATGGTCGGACTAGCGGGGACAGCTCCTACAATGAGCAGTTCTTC.